The 23 T cell receptor beta chains reported below all come from one sample, sequenced in a study of identical twins. Via MiXCR, TCRdb re-called the 5' RACE reads, giving one row per CDR3 protein. The data show more than 400,000 distinct CDR3 sequences, 13% to 15% seen once. A further study also used this sample, focusing on yellow fever vaccine responses in identical twins.

The source material was CD4+ T cells sorted from blood. The receptors shown here come from a young woman in good health.

The chain recombines TRBV3-1 with TRBJ1-6; the match to TRBD1 covers 10 bases. V was pared by 3 bases and J by 6 bases, with 2 bases of the junction left unmatched. In germline, CDR1 is LGHDT, CDR2 YNNKEL (reference sequence). The length of the CDR3 is 15 residues. The CDR3 loop reads CASSHGDRGNSPLHF. The CDR3 DNA sequence: TGTGCCAGCAGCCATGGGGACAGGGGTAATTCACCCCTCCACTTT.

Ten or more counts support this clonotype. V gene TRBV3-1 combines with J gene TRBJ1-5; D is undetermined. CDR3 length: 15 amino acids. The ends were cut back, 1 base at V and 0 bases at J, with 7 bases in the middle. Germline lookup yields CDR1 LGHDT and CDR2 YNNKEL (reference sequence). CDR3 amino acids: CASSQGPYSNQPQHF. The CDR3, as DNA: TGTGCCAGCAGCCAAGGCCCGTATAGCAATCAGCCCCAGCATTTT.

This clonotype was seen many times. The chain joins TRBV5-1 to TRBJ2-2; tentative D call: TRBD2 (5 bases). CDR1 and CDR2 (germline): SGHRS, YFSETQ. V was trimmed by 7 bases and J by 3 bases, leaving 13 bases between them. The CDR3 loop spans 14 amino acids. The CDR3 region has the DNA TGCGCCAGCGCCGATCTAGCCTACACCGGGGAGCTGTTTTTT. As protein: CASADLAYTGELFF.

This clonotype occurred many times. The chain uses TRBV3-1 and TRBJ1-5; the D is unclear. The CDR3 covers 13 residues. CDR1 and CDR2 from the germline V gene are LGHDT and YNNKEL (reference sequence). The V end lost 6 bases, the J end lost 9 bases, and 15 bases lay between the germline ends. CDR3 amino acids: CASSRTDERPQHF. The CDR3 DNA sequence: TGTGCCAGCAGTCGCACGGACGAGCGGCCCCAGCATTTT.

This clonotype was seen a handful of times. The rearrangement links TRBV3-1 to TRBJ2-1; 10 positions match TRBD2. Germline V gene sequence: CDR1 LGHDT, CDR2 YNNKEL (reference sequence). The CDR3 length is 15 residues. V gave up 6 bases and J gave up 10 bases; unmatched junction bases: 12. The CDR3 region is CASSLAGTSVGEQFF. CDR3 nucleotides: TGTGCCAGCAGTCTTGCCGGGACTAGCGTCGGGGAGCAGTTCTTC.

The chain is built from TRBV2 and TRBJ1-2, with D hard to call. V was trimmed by 4 bases and J by 8 bases, leaving 8 bases between them. The CDR3 spans 11 residues. Germline-derived CDR1 and CDR2 are SNHLY and FYNNEI. As DNA, the CDR3 is TGTGCCAGCAGTGCACGGATCGGCTACACCTTC. It codes for CASSARIGYTF.

This clonotype was seen only a few times. The chain employs TRBV7-8 and TRBJ2-3, with D perhaps TRBD2 (6 bases). Trimming took 5 bases from V and 6 from J, leaving 12 bases between them. CDR1 is SGHVS, CDR2 FQNEAQ, per germline. This CDR3 has 13 residues. CDR3 residues: CASSTRLGDTQYF. The CDR3, as DNA: TGTGCCAGCAGCACCCGACTAGGTGATACGCAGTATTTT.

J is TRBJ2-7 and V is TRBV12-3 or TRBV12-4, with 7 positions matching TRBD1. CDR3 size: 14 residues. With V trimmed by 6 bases and J by 3 bases, 8 bases remained unmatched. The CDR3 loop reads CASRRDRVNYEQYF. DNA for the CDR3: TGTGCCAGCAGAAGAGACAGGGTCAACTACGAGCAGTACTTC.

The chain carries TRBV2 and TRBJ2-2; D is undetermined. Between the trimmed V and J ends, which lost 2 bases and 5 bases, there was a span of 6 bases. Germline CDR1 reads SNHLY; CDR2 reads FYNNEI. This CDR3 is built from 13 residues. Here the CDR3 reads CASSEMETGELFF. CDR3 in DNA: TGTGCCAGCAGTGAAATGGAGACCGGGGAGCTGTTTTTT. Looking up the rest from reference TRBV2 and TRBJ2-2 gives the full variable domain: EPEVTQTPSHQVTQMGQEVILRCVPISNHLYFYWYRQILGQKVEFLVSFYNNEISEKSEIFDDQFSVERPDGSNFTLKIRSTKLEDSAMYFCASSEMETGELFFGEGSRLTVL.

This sequence joins TRBV10-3 and TRBJ2-7, with unresolved D. V lost 0 bases and J 4 bases, leaving 7 bases between the germline ends. This CDR3 region has 13 residues. Germline V lookup: CDR1 ENHRY, CDR2 SYGVKD. CDR3 sequence: CAISESGIYEQYV. The CDR3 DNA reads as TGTGCCATCAGTGAGTCTGGGATATACGAGCAGTACGTC.

CDR3: CSASGAGGNEKLFF. The CDR3 nucleotides are TGCAGTGCTAGTGGGGCAGGGGGTAATGAAAAACTGTTTTTT. The chain is built from TRBV20-1 and TRBJ1-4; 7 positions agree with TRBD1. There are 14 residues in the CDR3. Per germline, CDR1 DFQATT and CDR2 SNEGSKA (reference sequence). The junction had 5 bases not matched to a gene; V was cut back by 3 bases and J by 4 bases.

This chain uses TRBV6-1 with TRBJ2-3; no firm D call. V lost 3 bases and J 4 bases, leaving 8 bases between the germline ends. Germline loops: CDR1 MNHNS, CDR2 SASEGT. This CDR3 has 13 amino acids. Here the CDR3 reads CASSDRNSDTQYF. The DNA of the CDR3 is TGTGCCAGCAGTGACCGTAATTCAGATACGCAGTATTTT.

This clonotype occurred many times. The chain has TRBV12-3 or TRBV12-4 and TRBJ2-4, with TRBD2 matching 7 bases. V was clipped by 3 bases and J by 1 base; unmatched bases: 0. The CDR3 sequence is 14 residues long. The CDR3 DNA reads as TGTGCCAGCAGTTTCGGGGGGGCCAAAAACATTCAGTACTTC. Protein product: CASSFGGAKNIQYF.

The chain has TRBV12-3 or TRBV12-4 and TRBJ2-5, with 7 bases fitting TRBD1. The CDR3 has 13 amino acids. J lost 5 bases, V lost 6 bases, and 6 bases had no gene match. The CDR3 loop reads CASRLTGVETQYF. The CDR3 DNA is TGTGCCAGCAGACTCACAGGGGTTGAGACCCAGTACTTC.

V is TRBV20-1 and J is TRBJ1-1, with D maybe TRBD1 (6 bases). The CDR3 covers 13 residues. Deletions cut 6 bases from V and 1 base from J, with 12 bases between. CDR1 is DFQATT, CDR2 SNEGSKA, per germline (reference sequence). CDR3 coding DNA: TGCAGTGCCCGGGACAAGACGAACACTGAAGCTTTCTTT. Residues: CSARDKTNTEAFF.

V is TRBV12-3 or TRBV12-4 and J is TRBJ2-3, with 12 bases identical to TRBD2. The ends lost 6 bases at V and 1 base at J; junction bases unmatched: 2. The length of the CDR3 is 15 residues. The DNA for the CDR3 is TGTGCCAGCAGGGGGACTAGCGGGCGCACAGATACGCAGTATTTT. Translating gives CASRGTSGRTDTQYF.

This clonotype appeared a few times. The chain employs TRBV14 and TRBJ2-2; no clear D. Trimming left V 4 bases short and J 1 base short, with 13 bases between. Germline V gives CDR1 SGHDN, CDR2 FVKESK. The CDR3 totals 16 residues. This CDR3 reads CASSRWAERNTGELFF. The CDR3 DNA sequence: TGTGCCAGCAGCCGCTGGGCGGAGCGGAACACCGGGGAGCTGTTTTTT.

This clonotype was seen a few times. This chain links TRBV4-1 with TRBJ2-7; 15 nucleotides match TRBD2. CDR1 is MGHRA and CDR2 is YSYEKL in the germline V gene. The length of the CDR3 is 18 residues. Trimming removed 2 bases from V and 4 bases from J; junction bases left unmatched: 9. In nucleotides, the CDR3 is TGCGCCAGCAGCCAAACAGGACTAGCGGGAGGGCCGTCATACGAGCAGTACTTC. Its translation is CASSQTGLAGGPSYEQYF.

In this sample, this clonotype turned up a few times. The rearrangement joins TRBV3-1 to TRBJ2-7, with TRBD2 matching over 12 bases. This CDR3 spans 17 amino acids. Germline CDR1 is LGHDT and CDR2 is YNNKEL (reference sequence). V lost 10 bases and J lost 4; bases outside the gene matches: 17. The CDR3 reads CATGPPLWTSGKYEQYF. The DNA for the CDR3 is TGTGCCACCGGACCCCCCCTCTGGACTAGCGGGAAGTACGAGCAGTACTTC.

The V and J genes are TRBV20-1 and TRBJ2-2; 16 nucleotides match TRBD2. The CDR3 is 15 residues long. Germline V gene sequence: CDR1 DFQATT, CDR2 SNEGSKA (reference sequence). The ends lost 5 bases at V and 7 bases at J; junction bases unmatched: 4. The CDR3 is CSASGTSGRGGELFF. In DNA, the CDR3 is TGCAGTGCTTCCGGGACTAGCGGGAGGGGCGGGGAGCTGTTTTTT.

This rearrangement joins TRBV11-2 to TRBJ2-7, with D maybe TRBD2 (6 bases). This CDR3 is 15 amino acids long. Per germline, CDR1 SGHAT and CDR2 FQNNGV. The V and J ends lost 1 base and 6 bases respectively, with 16 bases between them. This CDR3 is CASSLVGGVGGEQYF. CDR3 coding DNA: TGTGCCAGCAGCTTAGTAGGAGGGGTCGGAGGCGAGCAGTACTTC.

The rearrangement joins TRBV5-1 to TRBJ2-1; the D gene is possibly TRBD2 (6 bases). Trimming shortened V by 4 bases and J by 10 bases, and 18 bases separated the two germline ends. CDR1 is SGHRS, CDR2 YFSETQ, per germline. The CDR3 consists of 14 residues. The CDR3 nucleotides are TGCGCCAGCAGCCCCGATGCGCCTCTAGCGGAGCAGTTCTTC. Translation gives CASSPDAPLAEQFF.

This clonotype was detected a few times. The rearrangement joins TRBV7-3 to TRBJ2-1; 12 bases align to TRBD1. The CDR3 contains 15 residues. From germline, CDR1 is SGHTA and CDR2 FQGTGA. With V trimmed by 6 bases and J by 9 bases, 9 bases remained unmatched. CDR3 sequence: CASRAGTGGDGEQFF. CDR3 coding DNA: TGTGCCAGCAGGGCCGGGACAGGGGGCGACGGTGAGCAGTTCTTC.